This T cell receptor (beta chain) comes out of a study of blood T cell repertoires in COVID-19. Study background: Donors in the United States, Italy and Spain gave samples during acute or convalescent COVID-19. Sources were T cells, B-cell-depleted T cells, or PBMCs; the material itself was cDNA or gDNA.

Germline CDR1 and CDR2: SGHNT and YYREEE (reference sequence). CDR3 length: 14 residues. The junction had 8 bases not matched to a gene; V was cut back by 3 bases and J by 5 bases. Repertoires were generated with immunoSEQ multiplex PCR, while TCRdb's copy carries only in-frame clones and drops some. The table includes roughly 500,000 clones, roughly nine tenths detected once. Participants spanned ages roughly 18 to 90 years and resided in roughly 22 US areas. Participants had their cohort set by participant-reported clinical history. The chain combines TRBV5-4 with TRBJ2-7, with 7 positions matching TRBD1. This TCR came from a woman aged 55-70 years who had recovered from COVID-19. The material sequenced was PBMCs or T cells enriched from blood (not recorded which). This CDR3 is CASSSQTGPDEQYF. The CDR3 DNA reads as TGTGCCAGCAGCTCGCAGACAGGGCCGGACGAGCAGTACTTC.